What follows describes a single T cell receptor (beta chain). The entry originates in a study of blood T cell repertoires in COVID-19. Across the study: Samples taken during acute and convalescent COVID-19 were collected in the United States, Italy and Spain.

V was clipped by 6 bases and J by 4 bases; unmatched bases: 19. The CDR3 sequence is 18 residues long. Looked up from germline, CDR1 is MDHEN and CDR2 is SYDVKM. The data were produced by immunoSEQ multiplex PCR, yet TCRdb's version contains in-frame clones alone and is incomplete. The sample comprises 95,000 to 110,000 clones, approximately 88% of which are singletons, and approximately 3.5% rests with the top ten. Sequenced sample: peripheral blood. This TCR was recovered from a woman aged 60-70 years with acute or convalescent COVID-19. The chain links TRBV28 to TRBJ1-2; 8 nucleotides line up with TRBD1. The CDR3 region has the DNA TGTGCCAGCAGCCTTAGGGCGGACAGGGACTTTTACGGCTATGGCTACACCTTC. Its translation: CASSLRADRDFYGYGYTF.